The 18 T cell receptor beta chains given below trace back to one sample, sequenced in a study of Ad26.COV2.S vaccination and SARS-CoV-2 variants. Sequenced by immunoSEQ multiplex PCR; TCRdb stores in-frame clones only, minus some. Of 300,000 to 400,000 clones in the sample, 65% to 90% were seen once. Treatment defined: 15 to 20 received Ad26.COV2.S at low or high dose, single or two shots; 5 received placebo; per-sample allocation not given. Collection of the samples took place on day 63 after the first injection of vaccine or placebo. Sample: peripheral blood, taken in a trial of Ad26.COV2.S vaccine versus placebo. The receptors were sampled from a person aged 18-60 years who received the Ad26.COV2.S COVID-19 vaccine or a placebo.

The gene calls are TRBV7-9 and TRBJ2-7, with D possibly TRBD2 on 5 matching bases. The germline gives CDR1 SEHNR, CDR2 FQNEAQ (reference sequence). This CDR3 is built from 13 residues. Trimming pared 8 bases from V and 0 bases from J, leaving 11 bases between. The CDR3 protein is CASAPGSSYEQYF. The CDR3 coding sequence is TGTGCCAGCGCCCCTGGGAGCTCCTACGAGCAGTACTTC.

This sequence joins TRBV5-1 and TRBJ2-3; TRBD1 matches 10 bases. This CDR3 has 18 residues. The germline CDR1 and CDR2 sequences are SGHRS and YFSETQ. The V segment lost 1 base and the J segment 0 bases; nucleotides outside the gene matches: 8. CDR3 nucleotides: TGCGCCAGCAGCTTGAGGACAGGGGGAGGTTCTAGCACAGATACGCAGTATTTT. Protein sequence: CASSLRTGGGSSTDTQYF.

The gene calls are TRBV27 and TRBJ2-1; no clear D. V shed 3 bases and J shed 4 bases, with 7 bases lying between them. The CDR3 consists of 13 residues. Germline V gives CDR1 MNHEY, CDR2 SMNVEV (reference sequence). The CDR3 DNA reads as TGTGCCAGCAGTTTCTCCCTTTACAATGAGCAGTTCTTC. Translating gives CASSFSLYNEQFF.

The V call is TRBV18, the J call TRBJ1-1; 7 nucleotides agree with TRBD1. This CDR3 has 14 amino acids. Germline V gene sequence: CDR1 KGHSH, CDR2 LQKENI. Trimming took 4 bases from V and 4 from J; bases not matched to a gene: 6. The CDR3 nucleotides read TGTGCCAGCTCACGGGACAGTGGCAGCACTGAAGCTTTCTTT. It codes for CASSRDSGSTEAFF.

This clone occurred once. As DNA, the CDR3 is TGTGCCAGCAGCGCAGGGCGCCATACAATCTACGAGCAGTACTTC. Encoded protein: CASSAGRHTIYEQYF. This chain joins TRBV2 and TRBJ2-7, with D possibly TRBD1 on 5 matching bases. The germline gives CDR1 SNHLY, CDR2 FYNNEI. This CDR3 has 15 residues. V lost 6 bases and J 3 bases, leaving 18 bases between the germline ends.

The rearrangement links TRBV28 to TRBJ1-1, with a weak D call TRBD1 (5 bases). V lost 5 bases and J lost 0, with 22 bases in between. In germline, CDR1 is MDHEN, CDR2 SYDVKM. The CDR3 is 18 amino acids. CDR3 in amino acids: CASSLPDSYNFMNTEAFF. DNA of the CDR3: TGTGCCAGCAGTCTCCCCGACAGTTACAATTTCATGAACACTGAAGCTTTCTTT.

V usage is TRBV5-1 and J usage is TRBJ2-7; TRBD1 matches at 9 bases. Per germline, CDR1 SGHRS and CDR2 YFSETQ. V lost 6 bases to trimming and J lost 2 bases; unmatched junction nucleotides: 6. There are 14 residues in the CDR3. CDR3 amino acids: CASKVTGGPYEQYF. In DNA form, the CDR3 reads TGCGCCAGCAAAGTGACAGGGGGGCCCTACGAGCAGTACTTC. The full variable domain, rest sourced from reference TRBV5-1 and TRBJ2-7, is KAGVTQTPRYLIKTRGQQVTLSCSPISGHRSVSWYQQTPGQGLQFLFEYFSETQRNKGNFPGRFSGRQFSNSRSEMNVSTLELGDSALYLCASKVTGGPYEQYFGPGTRLTVT.

The V gene is TRBV7-2, the J gene TRBJ2-3, with 8 nucleotides matching TRBD2. CDR3 length: 16 residues. V lost 1 base to trimming and J lost 3 bases; unmatched junction nucleotides: 6. Germline-derived CDR1 and CDR2 are SGHTA and FQGNSA. CDR3 residues: CASSLVGLERTDTQYF. The CDR3 nucleotides are TGTGCCAGCAGCTTAGTGGGACTAGAGCGAACAGATACGCAGTATTTT.

V and J are TRBV9 and TRBJ1-4; unclear D gene. Germline CDR1 SGDLS, CDR2 YYNGEE. V lost 3 bases and J lost 10, with 10 bases in between. This CDR3 is built from 12 residues. CDR3 nucleotides: TGTGCCAGCAGCGCCGACGAAGGAAAACTGTTTTTT. This gives the protein CASSADEGKLFF.

The V call is TRBV27, the J call TRBJ2-1; tentative D call: TRBD2 (6 bases). Germline-derived CDR1 and CDR2 are MNHEY and SMNVEV (reference sequence). V was clipped by 6 bases and J by 0 bases, with 12 bases between them. CDR3 size: 15 residues. CDR3 sequence: CASSPRGNSYNEQFF. DNA for the CDR3: TGTGCCAGCAGCCCGCGGGGCAACTCCTACAATGAGCAGTTCTTC.

The J gene is TRBJ2-2, the V gene TRBV6-5; possibly TRBD2 for D (6 bases). Trimming cost V 6 bases and J 6 bases, with 14 bases left between them. Germline V gene sequence: CDR1 MNHEY, CDR2 SVGAGI. This CDR3 spans 14 amino acids. CDR3 amino acids: CASSSRDSPGELFF. Written as DNA, the CDR3 is TGTGCCAGCAGCAGCAGGGACTCGCCCGGGGAGCTGTTTTTT.

This chain links TRBV24-1 with TRBJ2-7; 7 nucleotides agree with TRBD1. The CDR3 runs to 13 residues. CDR1 is KGHDR, CDR2 SFDVKD, per germline. After removal of 9 bases from V and 0 bases from J, the junction contained 4 bases not matched to a gene. The CDR3 DNA is TGTGCCACCCAGGGACAGAGCTCCTACGAGCAGTACTTC. This gives the protein CATQGQSSYEQYF.

The chain combines TRBV24-1 with TRBJ2-2, with D uncertain. Per germline, CDR1 KGHDR and CDR2 SFDVKD. V gave up 9 bases and J gave up 1 base, with 8 bases separating them. The CDR3 spans 13 residues. The CDR3 spells CATQLRNTGELFF. The CDR3 DNA is TGTGCCACCCAATTGAGGAACACCGGGGAGCTGTTTTTT.

Worth noting for this clone: One end of the junction is discordant with germline, which a read error may explain. V gene TRBV12-3 or TRBV12-4 combines with J gene TRBJ2-7; possible D gene TRBD2, 5 bases. The CDR3 runs 11 residues. CDR3 protein: CASSPGRDPDF. DNA for the CDR3: TGTGCCAGCAGTCCCGGACGGGATCCCGACTTC.

This chain links TRBV7-2 with TRBJ1-2, with D tentatively TRBD1 (5 bases). Germline assignment: CDR1 SGHTA and CDR2 FQGNSA. CDR3 length equals 13 residues. V dropped 5 bases and J dropped 7 bases, with 14 bases sitting between them. The CDR3 DNA reads as TGTGCCAGCAGCCAACCAGGGTCAGGTGGCTACACCTTC. Translating gives CASSQPGSGGYTF. The full variable domain, in which reference TRBV7-2 and TRBJ1-2 provide the parts outside the CDR3, is GAGVSQSPSNKVTEKGKDVELRCDPISGHTALYWYRQSLGQGLEFLIYFQGNSAPDKSGLPSDRFSAERTGGSVSTLTIQRTQQEDSAVYLCASSQPGSGGYTFGSGTRLTVV.

This clone was observed a few times. The chain uses TRBV6-6 and TRBJ2-1, with D possibly matching TRBD1 (7 bases). V was trimmed by 4 bases and J by 4 bases, leaving 11 bases between them. The CDR3 sequence is 14 residues long. Germline values: CDR1 MNHNY, CDR2 SVGAGI (reference sequence). CDR3 nucleotides: TGTGCCAGCAGTTCCAGGGGGGCTTACAATGAGCAGTTCTTC. It codes for CASSSRGAYNEQFF.

The rearrangement joins TRBV2 to TRBJ1-4; tentatively, D is TRBD1 (6 bases). The germline V and J ends were trimmed by 7 bases and 6 bases, with 15 bases remaining between them. The CDR3 loop spans 14 amino acids. Germline V CDR1 and CDR2: SNHLY, FYNNEI. CDR3 region: CASTPGAGDEKLFF. As DNA, the CDR3 is TGTGCCAGCACTCCTGGGGCAGGGGATGAAAAACTGTTTTTT. Drawing the rest from reference TRBV2 and TRBJ1-4, the complete variable domain is EPEVTQTPSHQVTQMGQEVILRCVPISNHLYFYWYRQILGQKVEFLVSFYNNEISEKSEIFDDQFSVERPDGSNFTLKIRSTKLEDSAMYFCASTPGAGDEKLFFGSGTQLSVL.

This clone was seen a single time. The rearrangement uses TRBV6-5 and TRBJ2-3; tentative D call: TRBD2 (6 bases). Per germline, CDR1 MNHEY and CDR2 SVGAGI. The V end lost 5 bases, the J end lost 4 bases, and 16 bases lay between the germline ends. The CDR3 has 15 residues. CDR3 protein: CASSRLSGGADTQYF. CDR3 bases: TGTGCCAGCAGTCGACTCTCGGGCGGGGCAGATACGCAGTATTTT.